By share, the clone carrying this TCR gamma chain ranks as large. Other DNA sequences from this sample encode an identical CDR3 as well. TCRdb re-called clones from the multiplex PCR reads via CATT. The sample has fewer than 3,500 gamma-chain clones, around 8% seen once; the top ten hold about 15%. The CDR3 totals 14 residues. The germline V gene has CDR1 EGSTGY and CDR2 YDSYTSSV. The junction had 10 bases not matched to a gene; V was cut back by 5 bases and J by 3 bases. Genomic DNA from isolated PBMCs served as the sequencing template. This sample is part of a study of gamma delta lymphoproliferative disorders and STAT genes. Whole-study context: Delta libraries were made per EuroClonality-NGS working group procedure.

The sample was blood. The clonotype originates from a human donor in good health. The V call is TRGV4, the J call TRGJ1 or TRGJ2. The J gene, not given by TCRdb, was assigned here from a germline match of the nucleotide sequence. The CDR3 here is CATWAGPTYYKKLF. CDR3 sequence (DNA): TGTGCCACCTGGGCCGGCCCTACTTATTATAAGAAACTCTTT.